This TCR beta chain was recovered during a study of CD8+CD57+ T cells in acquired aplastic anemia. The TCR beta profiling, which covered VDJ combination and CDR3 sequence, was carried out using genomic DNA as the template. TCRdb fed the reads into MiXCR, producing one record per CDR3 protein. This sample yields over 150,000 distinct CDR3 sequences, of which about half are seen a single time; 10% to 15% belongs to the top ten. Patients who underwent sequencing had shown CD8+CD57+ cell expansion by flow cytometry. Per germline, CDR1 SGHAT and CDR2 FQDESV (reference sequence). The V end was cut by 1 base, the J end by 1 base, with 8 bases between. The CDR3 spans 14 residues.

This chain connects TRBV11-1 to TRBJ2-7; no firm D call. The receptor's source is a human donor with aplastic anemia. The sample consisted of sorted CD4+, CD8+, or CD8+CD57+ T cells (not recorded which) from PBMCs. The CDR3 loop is CASSLGLMSYEQYF. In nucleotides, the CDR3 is TGTGCCAGCAGCTTAGGTCTGATGTCCTACGAGCAGTACTTC.